These T cell receptor beta chains were read from a single sample in a study of blood T cells in healthy people across ages. TCRdb reanalysed the 5' RACE reads using MiXCR and keeps one entry per CDR3 protein. The sample holds 800,000 to 950,000 distinct CDR3 sequences, roughly 34% seen once. Sequencing input: blood. Source of these receptors: a man aged 18 to 35 in good health. Both conserved end residues are part of each CDR3. D genes are given only for firm matches. The listing skips clone size in some rows; elsewhere it reads once, few, many or a size class.

d_call: .; j_call: TRBJ1-6; clone_size: .; cdr3_length: 17; v_call: TRBV7-2; cdr3_nt: TGTGCCAGCAGCTTAAATCCGCAGGGATCGGTGGGTTCACCCCTCCACTTT; cdr3_aa: CASSLNPQGSVGSPLHF
d_call: .; j_call: TRBJ2-3; clone_size: .; cdr3_length: 13; v_call: TRBV6-2/TRBV6-3; cdr3_nt: TGTGCCAGCAGTATCGGATACACAGATACGCAGTATTTT; cdr3_aa: CASSIGYTDTQYF
d_call: TRBD2; j_call: TRBJ2-7; clone_size: .; cdr3_length: 16; v_call: TRBV9; cdr3_nt: TGTGCCAGCAGCGCACTAGCGGGGGCCACCTACAATGAGCAGTACTTC; cdr3_aa: CASSALAGATYNEQYF
d_call: .; j_call: TRBJ2-5; clone_size: many; cdr3_length: 15; v_call: TRBV20-1; cdr3_nt: TGCAGTGCTAGTCCCGTCCGGGGGTTACAAGAGACCCAGTACTTC; cdr3_aa: CSASPVRGLQETQYF
d_call: .; j_call: TRBJ2-3; clone_size: .; cdr3_length: 16; v_call: TRBV16; cdr3_nt: TGTGCCAGCAGCCAATCGAGACAGGAGAGCAATCAGCCCCAGTATTTT; cdr3_aa: CASSQSRQESNQPQYF
d_call: TRBD2; j_call: TRBJ2-5; clone_size: many; cdr3_length: 14; v_call: TRBV9; cdr3_nt: TGTGCCAGCAGCCCAGTTAGCGGGGAGGGCGACCAGTACTTC; cdr3_aa: CASSPVSGEGDQYF
d_call: .; j_call: TRBJ1-1; clone_size: .; cdr3_length: 13; v_call: TRBV10-3; cdr3_nt: TGTGCCATCAGTGAAAGGTGGAACACTGAAGCTTTCTTT; cdr3_aa: CAISERWNTEAFF
d_call: .; j_call: TRBJ2-1; clone_size: many; cdr3_length: 15; v_call: TRBV10-3; cdr3_nt: TGTGCCATCAGTGAGTCTAACGGAGGATACAATGAGCAGTTCTTC; cdr3_aa: CAISESNGGYNEQFF
d_call: TRBD2; j_call: TRBJ2-3; clone_size: .; cdr3_length: 14; v_call: TRBV24-1; cdr3_nt: TGTGCCACCGGAGATAGCGGGTCCGGGGATACGCAGTATTTT; cdr3_aa: CATGDSGSGDTQYF
d_call: TRBD1; j_call: TRBJ1-4; clone_size: .; cdr3_length: 18; v_call: TRBV15; cdr3_nt: TGTGCCACCAGCAGAGTCCCGGGACAGGGGGTAACTAATGAAAAACTGTTTTTT; cdr3_aa: CATSRVPGQGVTNEKLFF
d_call: .; j_call: TRBJ1-2; clone_size: .; cdr3_length: 14; v_call: TRBV20-1; cdr3_nt: TGCAGTGCTACCCGGGACGGAACAGTAGATGGCTACACCTTC; cdr3_aa: CSATRDGTVDGYTF
d_call: .; j_call: TRBJ1-6; clone_size: few; cdr3_length: 14; v_call: TRBV7-2; cdr3_nt: TGTGCCAGCAGCTCACAGGGTGTAAGATCACCCCTCCACTTT; cdr3_aa: CASSSQGVRSPLHF
d_call: .; j_call: TRBJ2-1; clone_size: .; cdr3_length: 15; v_call: TRBV30; cdr3_nt: TGTGCCTGGAGTGTACTCGCGTTCTCCTACAATGAGCAGTTCTTC; cdr3_aa: CAWSVLAFSYNEQFF
d_call: TRBD1; j_call: TRBJ1-2; clone_size: .; cdr3_length: 14; v_call: TRBV13; cdr3_nt: TGTGCCAGTGACCAGAGAGACAGGGGGCAAGGCTACACCTTC; cdr3_aa: CASDQRDRGQGYTF
d_call: .; j_call: TRBJ2-4; clone_size: once; cdr3_length: 16; v_call: TRBV6-2/TRBV6-3; cdr3_nt: TGTGCCAGCGATACCGCGGGGCGTTACCTCTACAATGAGCAGTACTTC; cdr3_aa: CASDTAGRYLYNEQYF
d_call: TRBD1; j_call: TRBJ2-3; clone_size: few; cdr3_length: 14; v_call: TRBV20-1; cdr3_nt: TGCAGTGCTGGGGACAGGGGAATAACAGATACGCAGTATTTT; cdr3_aa: CSAGDRGITDTQYF
d_call: TRBD1; j_call: TRBJ1-1; clone_size: .; cdr3_length: 14; v_call: TRBV7-3; cdr3_nt: TGTGCCAGCAGCCCACGACAGGGAGGCTCTGAAGCTTTCTTT; cdr3_aa: CASSPRQGGSEAFF
d_call: .; j_call: TRBJ2-7; clone_size: few; cdr3_length: 11; v_call: TRBV29-1; cdr3_nt: TGCAGCGTTGAAGGTAGGAATGAGCAGTACTTC; cdr3_aa: CSVEGRNEQYF
d_call: .; j_call: TRBJ2-2; clone_size: .; cdr3_length: 15; v_call: TRBV10-3; cdr3_nt: TGTGCCATCAGTGACGGGGTCGCGAACACCGGGGAGCTGTTTTTT; cdr3_aa: CAISDGVANTGELFF
d_call: .; j_call: TRBJ1-1; clone_size: .; cdr3_length: 16; v_call: TRBV4-1; cdr3_nt: TGCGCCAGCAGCCAAGCCCCGGGGACGGAAAACACTGAAGCTTTCTTT; cdr3_aa: CASSQAPGTENTEAFF
d_call: .; j_call: TRBJ2-7; clone_size: .; cdr3_length: 14; v_call: TRBV20-1; cdr3_nt: TGCAGTGCTACTGGCAGGGAGAAAGGGGACGAGCAGTACTTC; cdr3_aa: CSATGREKGDEQYF
d_call: .; j_call: TRBJ1-2; clone_size: .; cdr3_length: 16; v_call: TRBV7-9; cdr3_nt: TGTGCCAGCAGCTCGGGGGGGGTCCTGTCCAACTATGGCTACACCTTC; cdr3_aa: CASSSGGVLSNYGYTF
d_call: TRBD2; j_call: TRBJ2-3; clone_size: .; cdr3_length: 16; v_call: TRBV20-1; cdr3_nt: TGCAGTGCTGGAGGGATTCCGGGACTAGCGATACATACGCAGTATTTT; cdr3_aa: CSAGGIPGLAIHTQYF
d_call: .; j_call: TRBJ2-4; clone_size: many; cdr3_length: 16; v_call: TRBV7-6; cdr3_nt: TGTGCCAGCAGCCCGGGACACCTTAGAGCCAAAAACATTCAGTACTTC; cdr3_aa: CASSPGHLRAKNIQYF
d_call: TRBD2; j_call: TRBJ2-3; clone_size: many; cdr3_length: 17; v_call: TRBV7-2; cdr3_nt: TGTGCCAGCAGCCCCGGACTAGCGGGGGGGTTCACAGATACGCAGTATTTT; cdr3_aa: CASSPGLAGGFTDTQYF
d_call: TRBD1; j_call: TRBJ2-5; clone_size: many; cdr3_length: 17; v_call: TRBV7-8; cdr3_nt: TGTGCCAGCAGCTTCGAGAGGACAGGGGTGTACCAAGAGACCCAGTACTTC; cdr3_aa: CASSFERTGVYQETQYF
d_call: .; j_call: TRBJ2-5; clone_size: .; cdr3_length: 15; v_call: TRBV6-5; cdr3_nt: TGTGCCAGCACCCGAGGGGGACGCCGATACAATGAGCAGTACTTC; cdr3_aa: CASTRGGRRYNEQYF
d_call: .; j_call: TRBJ1-4; clone_size: many; cdr3_length: 15; v_call: TRBV5-1; cdr3_nt: TGCGCCAGCAGCCTTAATGAGGACAGAGGGGAAAAACTGTTTTTT; cdr3_aa: CASSLNEDRGEKLFF
d_call: .; j_call: TRBJ2-2; clone_size: .; cdr3_length: 13; v_call: TRBV5-5; cdr3_nt: TGTGCCAGCAGCTTGGCCAATGTCGGGGAGCTGTTTTTT; cdr3_aa: CASSLANVGELFF
d_call: .; j_call: TRBJ1-2; clone_size: once; cdr3_length: 15; v_call: TRBV20-1; cdr3_nt: TGCAGTGCCCACCTGGGAGGACAGACTAACTATGGCTACACCTTC; cdr3_aa: CSAHLGGQTNYGYTF
d_call: TRBD2; j_call: TRBJ2-5; clone_size: .; cdr3_length: 15; v_call: TRBV12-3/TRBV12-4; cdr3_nt: TGTGCCAGCAGTGTCGGGGGGACTAGCAAAGAGACCCAGTACTTC; cdr3_aa: CASSVGGTSKETQYF
d_call: .; j_call: TRBJ2-2; clone_size: .; cdr3_length: 16; v_call: TRBV18; cdr3_nt: TGTGCCAGCTCGCCCAAACAGGGATCGAACACCGGGGAGCTGTTTTTT; cdr3_aa: CASSPKQGSNTGELFF
d_call: TRBD1; j_call: TRBJ1-6; clone_size: .; cdr3_length: 16; v_call: TRBV11-2; cdr3_nt: TGTGCCAGCAGCGCCCGGGACAGCCGTGCAAATTCACCCCTCCACTTT; cdr3_aa: CASSARDSRANSPLHF
d_call: TRBD1; j_call: TRBJ1-2; clone_size: .; cdr3_length: 13; v_call: TRBV20-1; cdr3_nt: TGCAGTGCTAGAGTGCCAGGGGGGTATGGCTACACCTTC; cdr3_aa: CSARVPGGYGYTF
d_call: TRBD1; j_call: TRBJ2-6; clone_size: .; cdr3_length: 16; v_call: TRBV30; cdr3_nt: TGTGCCTCCCGGGACAGATTTCATTCTGGGGCCAACGTCCTGACTTTC; cdr3_aa: CASRDRFHSGANVLTF
d_call: TRBD1; j_call: TRBJ1-1; clone_size: few; cdr3_length: 15; v_call: TRBV4-1; cdr3_nt: TGCGCCAGCGGGGTCCCGGGACAGGGGGGTTCTGAAGCTTTCTTT; cdr3_aa: CASGVPGQGGSEAFF
d_call: .; j_call: TRBJ2-3; clone_size: .; cdr3_length: 14; v_call: TRBV18; cdr3_nt: TGTGCCAGCTCACCACGGACACGTTCAGATACGCAGTATTTT; cdr3_aa: CASSPRTRSDTQYF
d_call: .; j_call: TRBJ2-1; clone_size: many; cdr3_length: 16; v_call: TRBV2; cdr3_nt: TGTGCCAGCAGGAAGGGGGGGGTGGTAGCGGTGAATGAGCAGTTCTTC; cdr3_aa: CASRKGGVVAVNEQFF
d_call: .; j_call: TRBJ2-5; clone_size: .; cdr3_length: 13; v_call: TRBV7-9; cdr3_nt: TGTGCCAGCAGGCAAGGGATGGTAGAGACCCAGTACTTC; cdr3_aa: CASRQGMVETQYF
d_call: TRBD1; j_call: TRBJ1-1; clone_size: .; cdr3_length: 15; v_call: TRBV6-1; cdr3_nt: TGTGCCAGCGTGCGCGATCTCACAGGGGACACTGAAGCTTTCTTT; cdr3_aa: CASVRDLTGDTEAFF
d_call: .; j_call: TRBJ1-5; clone_size: .; cdr3_length: 15; v_call: TRBV3-1; cdr3_nt: TGTGCCAGCAGCCAAGAGCTCGGGAGCCATCAGCCCCAGCATTTT; cdr3_aa: CASSQELGSHQPQHF
d_call: .; j_call: TRBJ2-3; clone_size: many; cdr3_length: 14; v_call: TRBV2; cdr3_nt: TGTGCCAGCAGTTTTTTGGGGGCTTTGGATACGCAGTATTTT; cdr3_aa: CASSFLGALDTQYF
d_call: .; j_call: TRBJ2-1; clone_size: few; cdr3_length: 15; v_call: TRBV19; cdr3_nt: TGTGCCAGTAGTAGTGGCGGGGCTCCCTACAATGAGCAGTTCTTC; cdr3_aa: CASSSGGAPYNEQFF
d_call: .; j_call: TRBJ2-2; clone_size: .; cdr3_length: 14; v_call: TRBV27; cdr3_nt: TGTGCCAGCAGAGGACAGTCGAACACCGGGGAGCTGTTTTTT; cdr3_aa: CASRGQSNTGELFF
d_call: .; j_call: TRBJ1-1; clone_size: few; cdr3_length: 15; v_call: TRBV3-1; cdr3_nt: TGTGCCAGCACCCCCGGGGAGGACCCGAACACTGAAGCTTTCTTT; cdr3_aa: CASTPGEDPNTEAFF
d_call: TRBD1; j_call: TRBJ1-5; clone_size: few; cdr3_length: 18; v_call: TRBV5-1; cdr3_nt: TGCGCCAGCAGCCTATGGGACAGGAACCAAAATAGCAATCAGCCCCAGCATTTT; cdr3_aa: CASSLWDRNQNSNQPQHF
d_call: .; j_call: TRBJ2-1; clone_size: many; cdr3_length: 14; v_call: TRBV7-2; cdr3_nt: TGTGCCAGCAGCCCCGCGAACTCCTACAATGAGCAGTTCTTC; cdr3_aa: CASSPANSYNEQFF
d_call: .; j_call: TRBJ1-5; clone_size: .; cdr3_length: 14; v_call: TRBV6-2/TRBV6-3; cdr3_nt: TGTGCCAGCACCTCGGGTTATAGCAATCAGCCCCAGCATTTT; cdr3_aa: CASTSGYSNQPQHF
d_call: TRBD2; j_call: TRBJ2-1; clone_size: few; cdr3_length: 14; v_call: TRBV9; cdr3_nt: TGTGCCAGCAGCCCAAGCGGGGCTGACAATGAGCAGTTCTTC; cdr3_aa: CASSPSGADNEQFF
d_call: .; j_call: TRBJ2-1; clone_size: many; cdr3_length: 13; v_call: TRBV7-9; cdr3_nt: TGTGCCAGCATAGGGGTCTCCTACAATGAGCAGTTCTTC; cdr3_aa: CASIGVSYNEQFF
d_call: .; j_call: TRBJ2-3; clone_size: .; cdr3_length: 15; v_call: TRBV7-9; cdr3_nt: TGTGCCAGCAGCCCGGAACGGGGGTTGGGAGATACGCAGTATTTT; cdr3_aa: CASSPERGLGDTQYF
d_call: .; j_call: TRBJ2-2; clone_size: .; cdr3_length: 14; v_call: TRBV11-1; cdr3_nt: TGTGCCAGCAGCAGGACCAGGGACACCGGGGAGCTGTTTTTT; cdr3_aa: CASSRTRDTGELFF
d_call: TRBD1; j_call: TRBJ1-2; clone_size: .; cdr3_length: 16; v_call: TRBV3-1; cdr3_nt: TGTGCCAGCAGCCACGGGGGGACAGGACTTCTCTATGGCTACACCTTC; cdr3_aa: CASSHGGTGLLYGYTF